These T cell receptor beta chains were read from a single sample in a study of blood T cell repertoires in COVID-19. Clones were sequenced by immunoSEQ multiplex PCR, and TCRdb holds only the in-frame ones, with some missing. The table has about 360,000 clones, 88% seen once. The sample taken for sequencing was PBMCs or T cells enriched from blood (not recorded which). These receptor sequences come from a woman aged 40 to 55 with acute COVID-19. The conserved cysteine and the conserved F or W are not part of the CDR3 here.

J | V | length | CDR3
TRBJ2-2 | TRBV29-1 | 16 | SATRTSGGALFPGELF
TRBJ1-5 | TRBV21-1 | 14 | ASSKGSCRGNQPQH
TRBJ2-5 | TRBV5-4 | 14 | ASSPHTSGGQETQY
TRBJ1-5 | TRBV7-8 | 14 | ASSLGLTNSNQPQH
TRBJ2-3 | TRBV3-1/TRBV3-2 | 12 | ASSQTAGTGTQY
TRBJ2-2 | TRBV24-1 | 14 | ATSDHNTGGSGELF
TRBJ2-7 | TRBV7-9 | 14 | ASSLGLTGANYEQY
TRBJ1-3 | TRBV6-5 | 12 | ASSYYGSGNTIY
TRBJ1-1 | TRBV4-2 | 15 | ASSQDLAQGLGTEAF
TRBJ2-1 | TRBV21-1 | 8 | AFSVGEQF
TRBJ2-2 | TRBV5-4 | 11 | ASSTQGPGELF
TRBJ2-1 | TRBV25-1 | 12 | ASSDLTGGNEQF
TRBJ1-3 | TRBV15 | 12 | ATSGTGGRNTIY
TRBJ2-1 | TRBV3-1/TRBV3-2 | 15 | ASSPTGTSGGYNEQF
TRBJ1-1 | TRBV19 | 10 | ASSSWNTEAF
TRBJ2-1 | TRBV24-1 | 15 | ATSDLSGGTSYNEQF
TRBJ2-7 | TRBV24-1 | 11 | ATEGDLGYEQY
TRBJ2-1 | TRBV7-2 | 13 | ASSLSSGVDYEQF
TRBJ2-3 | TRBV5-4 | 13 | ASSLDQARADTQY
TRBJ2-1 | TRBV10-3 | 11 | AISEGQFNEQF
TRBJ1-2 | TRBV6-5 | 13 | ATTAAGRVGYGYT
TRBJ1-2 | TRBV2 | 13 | ASRPRQGAQEGYT
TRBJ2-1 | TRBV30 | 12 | AWSKGTGIYEQF
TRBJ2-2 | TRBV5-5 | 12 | ASRLAGWAGELF
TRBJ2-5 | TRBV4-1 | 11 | ASSWTLQETQY
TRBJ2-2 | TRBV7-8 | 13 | ASSFDRVNTGELF
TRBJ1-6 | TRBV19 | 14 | ASSIQGFYGNSPLH
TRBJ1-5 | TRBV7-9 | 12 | ASSPGGTRQPQH
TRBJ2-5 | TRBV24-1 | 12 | ATSDGLKTETQY